This TCR beta chain came from a study of shared clonotypes between healthy human individuals. Whole-study context: Donors had three CD4 naive, three CD4 memory, two CD8 naive and one CD8 memory plate apiece. Study-wide results and caveats: With a handful of donors compared, 4% to 5.5% of naive CD4 clonotypes were shared.

Naive CD4+ cells were CD45RA-selected; the remaining cells were memory. As regards this clone: Its antigen is as yet unknown.

Trimming pared 1 base from V and 0 bases from J, leaving 11 bases between. Per the germline V gene, CDR1 is SGDLS and CDR2 is YYNGEE. The CDR3 runs 16 residues. A 200 ng quantity of DNA, 29,000 or so T cell genomes, went into the sorted-subset replicate PCRs. Sequenced by immunoSEQ multiplex PCR; TCRdb stores in-frame clones only, minus some. The table lists approximately 2.5 million clones, about 92% of them singletons, with around 0.14% in the top ten. Specimen: naive CD4+ T cells sorted from blood. Documented subset: CD45RA+ positively selected. The rearrangement joins TRBV9 to TRBJ2-1; D possibly matches TRBD1 or TRBD2 (5 bases each). This TCR derives from a man aged 18 to 30 in good health. The CDR3, as DNA: TGTGCCAGCAGCGTATGGTGGGGGAGCTCCTACAATGAGCAGTTCTTC. Amino acids: CASSVWWGSSYNEQFF.